The rows below give T cell receptor beta chains drawn from one sample of a study of read filtering for tumor transcriptome and immune sequencing. TCRdb re-analysed the reads in MiXCR, keeping a single row per CDR3 protein. The sample has fewer than 150,000 distinct CDR3 sequences; roughly 13% are singletons. Sequenced input: a population of CD138-negative cells sorted from bone marrow. These TCRs come from a donor at least 40 years old with multiple myeloma. The CDR3 runs from the conserved cysteine through the conserved F or W. D genes are given only for firm matches. Size is stated for part of the rows, as once, few or many counts, or as a class when the clone is expanded.

V	J	size	D	CDR3	DNA
TRBV10-2	TRBJ1-6	.	TRBD1	CASSAGTGNSPLHF	TGCGCCAGCAGTGCGGGGACAGGGAATTCACCCCTCCACTTT
TRBV4-1	TRBJ2-3	few	.	CASSQGERLGTDTQYF	TGCGCCAGCAGCCAAGGGGAGCGCCTAGGCACAGATACGCAGTATTTT
TRBV6-2/TRBV6-3	TRBJ2-1	.	.	CASSEQGASAGGHNERFF	TGTGCCAGCAGCGAACAGGGGGCATCTGCGGGGGGACACAATGAGCGGTTCTTC
TRBV29-1	TRBJ2-7	many	.	CSVETGFGYEQYF	TGCAGCGTTGAGACGGGGTTCGGATACGAGCAGTACTTC
TRBV19	TRBJ2-2	.	.	CASRGLRNTGELFF	TGTGCCAGTAGGGGTCTGCGGAACACCGGGGAGCTGTTTTTT
TRBV14	TRBJ1-5	many	TRBD1	CASSPAGQGNQPQHF	TGTGCCAGCAGCCCAGCTGGACAGGGGAATCAGCCCCAGCATTTT
TRBV7-9	TRBJ2-2	few	.	CASSLNSGLGELFF	TGTGCCAGCAGCTTGAACAGTGGCTTGGGGGAGCTGTTTTTT
TRBV30	TRBJ1-5	many	TRBD1	CAWSLTTGGASNQPQHF	TGTGCCTGGAGTCTTACCACAGGGGGCGCGAGCAATCAGCCCCAGCATTTT
TRBV5-5	TRBJ2-1	.	TRBD1	CASGGQAPVNEQFF	TGTGCCAGCGGGGGACAGGCCCCTGTTAATGAGCAGTTCTTC
TRBV5-1	TRBJ2-3	few	.	CASSWAGYSTDTQYF	TGCGCCAGCAGCTGGGCAGGTTATAGCACAGATACGCAGTATTTT
TRBV20-1	TRBJ2-1	many	TRBD2	CSARGLAGGNNEQFF	TGCAGTGCTAGAGGGCTAGCGGGAGGAAACAATGAGCAGTTCTTC
TRBV20-1	TRBJ2-1	many	.	CSARDIRGGGSNEQFF	TGCAGTGCTAGAGATATCCGGGGAGGAGGTAGCAATGAGCAGTTCTTC
TRBV25-1	TRBJ2-1	many	TRBD2	CASSDQLSGRGKYEQFF	TGTGCCAGCAGTGACCAGTTGTCGGGGAGGGGTAAATATGAGCAGTTCTTC